This T cell receptor (beta chain) was identified during a study of T-cell memory formation after mild COVID-19. Study-level findings and limits: Clones contracting across day 15 to 85 had a balanced CD4/CD8 profile; later expanding clones leaned CD4+. Largely, contracting CD4+ clones fell within CM and EM, and contracting CD8+ clones within EMRA.

5'RACE with constant-segment primers yielded barcoded, UMI-tagged TCR alpha and TCR beta cDNA libraries. TCRdb independently ran MiXCR on the 5' RACE reads; one entry per CDR3 protein. Of 550,000 to 700,000 distinct CDR3 sequences in the sample, approximately 18% were seen once. The CDR3 contains 15 residues. From germline, CDR1 is SGHDN and CDR2 FVKESK. Trimming took 1 base from V and 6 from J; bases not matched to a gene: 7. Comment on this clonotype: Its cognate antigen is unknown.

The chain couples TRBV14 to TRBJ1-2; 8 bases are shared with TRBD1. Material: PBMCs or a T cell subset sorted from them (not recorded which). This clonotype was sampled from an adult woman who had mild COVID-19 (a few samples of this study predate the infection). Cell type and time point are not known. CDR3 loop: CASSQVTGALHGYTF. CDR3 bases: TGTGCCAGCAGCCAAGTGACAGGGGCCCTCCATGGCTACACCTTC.